This T cell receptor (beta chain) derives from a study of blood T cell repertoires in COVID-19. Across the whole study: Researchers got acute and convalescent COVID-19 samples from the United States, Italy and Spain.

Data came from immunoSEQ multiplex PCR; TCRdb stores just in-frame clones and leaves some out. The sample lists about 63,000 clones, 79% occurring once. As concerns this clone: At one of its ends the junction is not consistent with the germline gene, which may arise from a read error.

CDR3 size: 17 residues. CDR1 and CDR2 (germline): SEHNR, FQNEAQ (reference sequence). This TCR was sampled from a human donor in a cohort sampled during active COVID-19. The chain links TRBV7-9 to TRBJ2-1, with D possibly being TRBD2 (5 bases). The specimen was peripheral blood. The CDR3 here is CANSLVWRRVSYNEQFF. The CDR3 coding sequence is TGTGCCAACAGCTTAGTCTGGCGGCGGGTCTCCTACAATGAGCAGTTCTTC.